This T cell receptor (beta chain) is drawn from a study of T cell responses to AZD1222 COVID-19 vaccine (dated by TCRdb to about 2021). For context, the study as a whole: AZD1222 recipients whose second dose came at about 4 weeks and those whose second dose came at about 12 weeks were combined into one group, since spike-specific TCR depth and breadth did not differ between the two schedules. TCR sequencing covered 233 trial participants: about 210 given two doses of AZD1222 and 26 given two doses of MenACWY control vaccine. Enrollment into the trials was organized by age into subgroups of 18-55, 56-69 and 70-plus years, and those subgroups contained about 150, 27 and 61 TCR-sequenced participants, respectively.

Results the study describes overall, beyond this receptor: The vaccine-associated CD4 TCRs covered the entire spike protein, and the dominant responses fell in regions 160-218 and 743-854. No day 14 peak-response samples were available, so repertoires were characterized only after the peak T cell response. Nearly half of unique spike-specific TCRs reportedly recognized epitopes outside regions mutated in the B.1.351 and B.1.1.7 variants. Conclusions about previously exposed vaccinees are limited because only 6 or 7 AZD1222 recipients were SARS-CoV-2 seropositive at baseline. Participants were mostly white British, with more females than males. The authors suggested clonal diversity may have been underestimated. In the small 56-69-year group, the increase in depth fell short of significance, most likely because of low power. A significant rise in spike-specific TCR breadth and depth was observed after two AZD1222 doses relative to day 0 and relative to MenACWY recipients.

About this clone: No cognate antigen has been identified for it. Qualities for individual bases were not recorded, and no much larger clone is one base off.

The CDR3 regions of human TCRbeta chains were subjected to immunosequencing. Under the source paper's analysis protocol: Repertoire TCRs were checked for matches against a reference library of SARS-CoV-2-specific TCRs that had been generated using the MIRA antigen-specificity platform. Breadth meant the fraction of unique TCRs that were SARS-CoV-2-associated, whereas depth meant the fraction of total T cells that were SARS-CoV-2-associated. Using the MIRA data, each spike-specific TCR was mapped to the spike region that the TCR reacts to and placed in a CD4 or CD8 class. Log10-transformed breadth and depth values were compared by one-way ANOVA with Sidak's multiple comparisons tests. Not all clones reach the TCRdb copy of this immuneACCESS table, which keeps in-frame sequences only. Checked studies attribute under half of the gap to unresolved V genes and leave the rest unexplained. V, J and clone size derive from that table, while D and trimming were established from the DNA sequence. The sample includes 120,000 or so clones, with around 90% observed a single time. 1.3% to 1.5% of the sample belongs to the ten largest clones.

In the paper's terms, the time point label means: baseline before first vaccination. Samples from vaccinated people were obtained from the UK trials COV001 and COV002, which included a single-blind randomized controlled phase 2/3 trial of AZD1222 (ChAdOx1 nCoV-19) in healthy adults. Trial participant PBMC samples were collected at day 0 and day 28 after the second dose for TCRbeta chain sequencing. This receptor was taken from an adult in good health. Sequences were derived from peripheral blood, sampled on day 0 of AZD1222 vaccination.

In nucleotides, the sequence is TGTGCCAGCAGCTTATCCACAATGAACACTGAAGCTTTCTTT. This is translated as CASSLSTMNTEAFF. The receptor chain draws on TRBV11-2 and TRBJ1-1, with the D gene call left open. The CDR3 spans 14 residues, from the cysteine through the phenylalanine. Here the CDR3 DNA is all that survives: 42 bases in frame from base 1. V sheds 2 bases and J sheds 0 bases, leaving 7 bases between their ends. CDR1 and CDR2 (SGHAT, FQNNGV) derive from the germline V gene.